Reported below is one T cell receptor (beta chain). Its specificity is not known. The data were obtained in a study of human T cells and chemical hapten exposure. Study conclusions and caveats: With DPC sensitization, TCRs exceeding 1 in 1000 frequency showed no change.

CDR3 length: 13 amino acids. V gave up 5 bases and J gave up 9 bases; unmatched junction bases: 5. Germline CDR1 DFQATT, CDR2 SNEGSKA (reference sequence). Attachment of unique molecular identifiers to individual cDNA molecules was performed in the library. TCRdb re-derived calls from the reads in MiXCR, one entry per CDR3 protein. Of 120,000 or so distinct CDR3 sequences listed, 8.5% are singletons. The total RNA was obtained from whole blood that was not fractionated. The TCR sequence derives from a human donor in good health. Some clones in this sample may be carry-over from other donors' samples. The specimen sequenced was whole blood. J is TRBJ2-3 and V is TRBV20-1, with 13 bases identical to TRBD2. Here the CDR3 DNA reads TGCAGTGCTGGGACTAGCGGGGCCCGAACGCAGTATTTT. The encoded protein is CSAGTSGARTQYF.